This T cell receptor (beta chain) was sequenced during a study of regulatory T cells in long-lasting Graves disease. Study results and caveats: It was in persistent disease that TRBV28, TRBJ1-2 and TRBJ2-5 were favored.

With 2 bases removed from V and 8 bases from J, the gap between germline ends came to 12 bases. Germline CDR1 reads MNHEY; CDR2 reads SVGAGI. There are 13 residues in the CDR3. The authors built TCR beta libraries using iRepertoire HTBI primers and Arm-PCR of CDR3 regions. TCRdb called the multiplex PCR reads again in MiXCR, with one record for every CDR3 protein. The table shows around 460,000 distinct CDR3 sequences, with 20% to 25% occurring only once. Specified time point: persistent/refractory GD, antithyroid drugs over 5 years with positive TRAb. Isolated PBMC RNA provided the starting material for the TCR library. Diagnoses of Graves' disease were made by American Thyroid Association guidelines. In this cohort, patients came from an endocrinology department located in Xi'an, China. As concerns this clonotype: The antigen remains undetermined.

This sequence joins TRBV6-5 and TRBJ1-2; D is uncertain. The source was peripheral blood mononuclear cells (PBMCs), collected when the disease was refractory, from a patient treated with antithyroid drugs. The TCR was taken from a female donor with Graves disease. The CDR3 sequence is CASSYDGGLGYTF. CDR3 nucleotides: TGTGCCAGCAGTTACGATGGAGGGTTGGGCTACACCTTC.